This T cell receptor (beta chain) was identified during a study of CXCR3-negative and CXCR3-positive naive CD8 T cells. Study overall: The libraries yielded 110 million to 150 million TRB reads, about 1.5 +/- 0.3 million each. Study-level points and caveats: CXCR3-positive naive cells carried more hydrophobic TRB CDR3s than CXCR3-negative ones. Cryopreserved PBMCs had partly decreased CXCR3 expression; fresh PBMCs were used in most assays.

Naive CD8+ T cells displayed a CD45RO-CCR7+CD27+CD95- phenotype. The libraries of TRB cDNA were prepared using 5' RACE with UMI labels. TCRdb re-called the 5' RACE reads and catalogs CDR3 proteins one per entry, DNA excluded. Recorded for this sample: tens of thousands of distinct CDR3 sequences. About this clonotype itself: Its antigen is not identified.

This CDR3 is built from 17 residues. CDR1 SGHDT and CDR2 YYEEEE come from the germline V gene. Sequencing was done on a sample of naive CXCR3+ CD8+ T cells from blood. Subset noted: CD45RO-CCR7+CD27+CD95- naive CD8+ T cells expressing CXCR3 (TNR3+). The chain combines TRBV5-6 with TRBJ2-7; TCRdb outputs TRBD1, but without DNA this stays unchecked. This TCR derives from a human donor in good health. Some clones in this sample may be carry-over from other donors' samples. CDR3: CASSSLPGQYNYYEQYF.